The 5 T cell receptor beta chains below were found in one sample sequenced in a study of T cell responses to AZD1222 COVID-19 vaccine (dated by TCRdb to about 2021). Receptor amplification or capture employed the immunoSEQ multiplex PCR assay. The source is immuneACCESS, and TCRdb retained only in-frame sequences with V and J called. Part of the clones is not carried over; for the studies checked, unresolved V genes explain less than half of this, and the remainder is unexplained. The sample profile shows more than 110,000 clones; 88% of them were found once. Of the sample, around 3% falls within the top ten clones. What this sample's time point label stands for: about 28 days (+/-7) after the second vaccine dose. Sequencing was performed on peripheral blood, taken 28 days after the second AZD1222 dose. The origin of the receptors is an adult who received the AZD1222 COVID-19 vaccine.

The J gene is TRBJ2-4, the V gene TRBV29-1; 8 bases line up with TRBD1. V shed 4 bases, J shed 0 bases, and the junction held 11 bases outside the gene matches. The CDR3 consists of 17 residues. Germline values: CDR1 SQVTM, CDR2 ANQGSEA. The CDR3 DNA follows: TGCAGCGTTGGCGGGACAGGCACAAGTCTAGCCAAAAACATTCAGTACTTC. Amino acids: CSVGGTGTSLAKNIQYF.

A word on this clone: Likely a read error: the CDR3 ends without its conserved phenylalanine or tryptophan. The limits of the CDR3 on the DNA are not certain, so only TCRdb's listed CDR3 is given. The chain is built from TRBV7-2 and TRBJ2-3. Termini included, the CDR3 measures 11 amino acids. Germline lookup yields CDR1 SGHTA and CDR2 FQGNSA. This CDR3 reads CASSLYSVPYT.

The chain links TRBV27 to TRBJ2-3; a weak D match, TRBD1 (6 bases). V was trimmed by 7 bases and J by 0 bases, leaving 14 bases between them. The germline V gene has CDR1 MNHEY and CDR2 SMNVEV (reference sequence). The length of the CDR3 is 15 residues. The CDR3 sequence: CASTLGGYSTDTQYF. The CDR3 DNA follows: TGTGCCAGCACCCTAGGGGGTTATAGCACAGATACGCAGTATTTT.

CDR3 residues: CASSLEGEGTEAFF. DNA for the CDR3: TGTGCCAGTAGCCTCGAGGGGGAAGGGACTGAAGCTTTCTTT. The chain uses TRBV19 and TRBJ1-1; perhaps TRBD1 as D (6 bases). V lost 6 bases and J lost 5, with 16 bases in between. CDR1 is LNHDA and CDR2 is SQIVND in the germline V gene (reference sequence). The CDR3 length is 14 residues. The full variable domain, its missing parts supplied by reference TRBV19 and TRBJ1-1, is DGGITQSPKYLFRKEGQNVTLSCEQNLNHDAMYWYRQDPGQGLRLIYYSQIVNDFQKGDIAEGYSVSREKKESFPLTVTSAQKNPTAFYLCASSLEGEGTEAFFGQGTRLTVV.

This chain connects TRBV29-1 to TRBJ2-7; D is unclear. From germline, CDR1 is SQVTM and CDR2 ANQGSEA. Trimming pared 1 base from V and 2 bases from J, leaving 15 bases between. This CDR3 has 15 amino acids. The CDR3 reads CSVEGSVDGAYEQYF. The CDR3 bases are TGCAGCGTTGAAGGGTCGGTGGACGGCGCCTACGAGCAGTACTTC.